This TCR beta chain was captured by sequencing in a study of blood T cell repertoires in COVID-19. Study in general: Whether acute or convalescent, the COVID-19 samples came from the United States, Italy and Spain.

Enrolled through a virtual design, the participants were between roughly 18 and 90 years of age and came from some 26 US areas. Categorization into cohorts depended on clinical history that participants reported. In the authors' methods: The authors estimated nucleated cell counts from reference gene primer amplification. Data came from immunoSEQ multiplex PCR; TCRdb stores just in-frame clones and leaves some out. V and J calls and clone size are copied from that table; D and trimming were computed from the DNA. The sample holds 300,000 to 400,000 clones, 65% to 90% seen once. The CDR3 extends over 16 amino acids. Germline lookup yields CDR1 LNHDA and CDR2 SQIVND (reference sequence). V lost 4 bases and J lost 11, with 26 bases in between.

Sequenced material: PBMCs or T cells enriched from blood (not recorded which). This sequence joins TRBV19 and TRBJ1-1, with a tentative D call TRBD1 (5 bases). The clonotype was recovered from a woman between 35 and 50 years old with acute COVID-19. The CDR3 here is CASSKTGEVWVPQAFF. CDR3 bases: TGTGCCAGTAGTAAAACAGGAGAGGTCTGGGTCCCTCAGGCTTTCTTT.